Shown below are 18 T cell receptor beta chains from a single sample sequenced in a study of technical replicates of blood from a few donors. Assay used: immunoSEQ multiplex PCR; TCRdb lists only in-frame clones, some missing. This sample has about 73,000 clones, with around 93% found just once. The sample taken for sequencing was T cells isolated from PBMCs. The receptors stem from a human donor in good health.

The chain couples TRBV5-1 to TRBJ2-3, with D tentatively TRBD1 (6 bases). This CDR3 comprises 14 residues. V lost 4 bases, J lost 0 bases, and 9 bases lay in between. The germline V gene encodes CDR1 SGHRS and CDR2 YFSETQ. CDR3 sequence reads: CASSPDRSTDTQYF. CDR3 nucleotide sequence: TGCGCCAGCAGCCCCGACAGGAGCACAGATACGCAGTATTTT.

This chain connects TRBV13 to TRBJ2-7, with 7 nucleotides matching TRBD1. Per the germline V gene, CDR1 is PRHDT and CDR2 is FYEKMQ (reference sequence). CDR3 length: 13 residues. V shed 5 bases, J shed 6 bases, and the junction held 7 bases outside the gene matches. The CDR3 region is CASSPRTGSEQYF. As DNA, the CDR3 is TGTGCCAGCAGCCCGCGGACAGGTTCCGAGCAGTACTTC.

The chain joins TRBV7-9 to TRBJ2-1, with 9 nucleotides matching TRBD2. The ends lost 5 bases at V and 2 bases at J; junction bases unmatched: 7. This CDR3 region has 16 residues. The V gene's germline CDR1 is SEHNR and CDR2 FQNEAQ (reference sequence). In DNA form, the CDR3 reads TGTGCCAGCAGCCCGTATAGCGGGGGCACCTACAATGAGCAGTTCTTC. This codes for CASSPYSGGTYNEQFF.

The rearrangement uses TRBV5-8 and TRBJ2-5; 13 bases align to TRBD2. V shed 4 bases and J 5 bases; nucleotides not matched to a gene: 5. In germline, CDR1 is SGHTS, CDR2 YDEGEE. This CDR3 comprises 15 residues. The chain's CDR3 is CASSPGTSGVETQYF. The CDR3 nucleotides read TGTGCCAGCAGCCCCGGGACTAGCGGGGTGGAGACCCAGTACTTC.

In DNA, the CDR3 is TGTGCCGGATCAGGGGGGATGGAAGGAAACACCATATATTTT. The encoded protein is CAGSGGMEGNTIYF. This chain uses TRBV28 with TRBJ1-3, with 7 bases aligning to TRBD1. The length of the CDR3 is 14 residues. The germline V gene has CDR1 MDHEN and CDR2 SYDVKM. V gave up 11 bases and J gave up 4 bases; unmatched junction bases: 11.

The chain links TRBV5-1 to TRBJ2-5; 7 bases agree with TRBD1. V gave up 4 bases and J gave up 1 base; unmatched junction bases: 4. Germline-derived CDR1 and CDR2 are SGHRS and YFSETQ. This CDR3 has 14 amino acids. For the CDR3, the DNA is TGCGCCAGCAGCACCGACAGGGCCCAAGAGACCCAGTACTTC. This gives the protein CASSTDRAQETQYF.

V and J are TRBV18 and TRBJ2-1; 7 bases line up with TRBD2. V gave up 4 bases and J gave up 7 bases; unmatched junction bases: 7. Per the germline V gene, CDR1 is KGHSH and CDR2 is LQKENI. This CDR3 region has 14 residues. CDR3 sequence: CASSRGLGGNEQFF. In DNA form, the CDR3 reads TGTGCCAGCTCACGAGGACTAGGAGGGAATGAGCAGTTCTTC.

The chain is built from TRBV19 and TRBJ2-1; the D is unclear. The V and J ends lost 0 bases and 4 bases respectively, with 7 bases between them. The CDR3 sequence is 14 residues long. Germline CDR1 and CDR2: LNHDA and SQIVND (reference sequence). CDR3 sequence reads: CASSIDGLYNEQFF. CDR3 DNA: TGTGCCAGTAGTATAGATGGTCTATACAATGAGCAGTTCTTC.

J is TRBJ2-3 and V is TRBV7-9, with 10 bases aligning to TRBD2. This CDR3 region has 19 residues. Germline-derived CDR1 and CDR2 are SEHNR and FQNEAQ (reference sequence). CDR3 loop: CAHPGEASGSGLSTDTQYF. The DNA of the CDR3 is TGTGCTCACCCCGGGGAGGCTAGCGGGAGTGGATTGAGCACAGATACGCAGTATTTT.

The chain carries TRBV7-2 and TRBJ2-7; 11 positions agree with TRBD2. This CDR3 comprises 13 residues. Looked up from germline, CDR1 is SGHTA and CDR2 is FQGNSA. The V and J ends lost 1 base and 7 bases, in that order; junction bases with no gene match: 0. In DNA form, the CDR3 reads TGTGCCAGCAGCTTAGGGACTAGCGGGGAGCAGTACTTC. Translation: CASSLGTSGEQYF.

The gene calls are TRBV28 and TRBJ1-2, with 8 nucleotides matching TRBD1. CDR3 size: 14 residues. Trimming took 10 bases from V and 6 from J; bases not matched to a gene: 13. From germline, CDR1 is MDHEN and CDR2 SYDVKM. The DNA for the CDR3 is TGTGCCATCTCGCCCATCCAGGGGGCGAATGGCTACACCTTC. This codes for CAISPIQGANGYTF.

The rearrangement joins TRBV5-1 to TRBJ2-1; 11 bases map to TRBD2. Germline lookup yields CDR1 SGHRS and CDR2 YFSETQ. The V gene end was trimmed by 3 bases and the J gene end by 8 bases; junction bases not matched to a gene: 7. CDR3 length: 15 residues. The DNA for the CDR3 is TGCGCCAGCAGCTATAGGACTAGCGGGCTCGATGAGCAGTTCTTC. Amino acid sequence: CASSYRTSGLDEQFF. The full variable domain, its missing parts supplied by reference TRBV5-1 and TRBJ2-1, is KAGVTQTPRYLIKTRGQQVTLSCSPISGHRSVSWYQQTPGQGLQFLFEYFSETQRNKGNFPGRFSGRQFSNSRSEMNVSTLELGDSALYLCASSYRTSGLDEQFFGPGTRLTVL.

A single count supports this clone. The chain joins TRBV28 to TRBJ2-5; 9 nucleotides align to TRBD1. With V trimmed by 5 bases and J by 2 bases, 6 bases remained unmatched. The CDR3 extends over 15 amino acids. Germline V gene sequence: CDR1 MDHEN, CDR2 SYDVKM. The CDR3 bases are TGTGCCAGCAGTGGGGGGGGGACAGGGCAAGAGACCCAGTACTTC. Amino acid sequence: CASSGGGTGQETQYF.

The chain links TRBV5-1 to TRBJ1-5; no reliable D call. Per the germline V gene, CDR1 is SGHRS and CDR2 is YFSETQ. V lost 5 bases to trimming and J lost 4 bases, with 13 bases between them. This CDR3 comprises 14 residues. The CDR3 is CASSPTFGNQPQHF. The CDR3, as DNA: TGCGCCAGCAGTCCGACCTTCGGGAATCAGCCCCAGCATTTT. The full variable domain, with the rest looked up from reference TRBV5-1 and TRBJ1-5, is KAGVTQTPRYLIKTRGQQVTLSCSPISGHRSVSWYQQTPGQGLQFLFEYFSETQRNKGNFPGRFSGRQFSNSRSEMNVSTLELGDSALYLCASSPTFGNQPQHFGDGTRLSIL.

The chain joins TRBV5-4 to TRBJ2-2; 8 nucleotides match TRBD2. The V and J ends lost 0 bases and 0 bases, in that order; junction bases with no gene match: 7. The CDR3 extends over 18 amino acids. Per germline, CDR1 SGHNT and CDR2 YYREEE (reference sequence). The CDR3 loop is CASSLVARGAANTGELFF. Written as DNA, the CDR3 is TGTGCCAGCAGCTTGGTCGCGCGGGGGGCCGCGAACACCGGGGAGCTGTTTTTT.

V usage is TRBV7-3 and J usage is TRBJ2-7; 10 bases align to TRBD2. Germline V gene data show CDR1 as SGHTA and CDR2 as FQGTGA. CDR3 length: 15 residues. With V trimmed by 2 bases and J by 4 bases, 5 bases remained unmatched. CDR3 amino acids: CASSLAPGLAYEQYF. The DNA of the CDR3 is TGTGCCAGCAGCTTAGCCCCGGGACTAGCGTACGAGCAGTACTTC.

The V gene is TRBV4-1, the J gene TRBJ1-1; TRBD1 might be the D (6 bases). The V end lost 0 bases, the J end lost 4 bases, and 12 bases lay between the germline ends. CDR1 is MGHRA and CDR2 is YSYEKL in the germline V gene. The CDR3 runs to 15 residues. CDR3 amino acids: CASSQDWGGPTEAFF. CDR3 DNA sequence: TGCGCCAGCAGCCAAGATTGGGGGGGCCCCACTGAAGCTTTCTTT.

The chain carries TRBV18 and TRBJ1-6, with D maybe TRBD1 (5 bases). Germline V CDR1 and CDR2: KGHSH, LQKENI. The ends were cut back, 5 bases at V and 7 bases at J, with 9 bases in the middle. This CDR3 contains 13 residues. CDR3 loop: CASSGRDNSPLHF. For the CDR3, the DNA is TGTGCCAGCTCAGGGAGGGACAATTCACCCCTCCACTTT.